The 30 T cell receptor beta chains reported below all come from one sample, sequenced in a study of CD8 T cells in ankylosing spondylitis. Antigen specificity for these receptors is unknown. One entry per CDR3 protein results from TCRdb running MiXCR on the 5' RACE reads. Of 650,000 to 800,000 distinct CDR3 sequences listed, roughly 20% are singletons. Study-wide results and limits: Several highly homologous variants made up a TCR beta motif, and this motif appeared characteristic of ankylosing spondylitis blood.

Sequencing was done on a sample of blood, either unsorted or a sorted T cell fraction (not recorded which). The receptors come from a male donor with ankylosing spondylitis.

This clonotype showed up just a few times. The chain recombines TRBV5-1 with TRBJ2-3, with TRBD2 as a possible D gene (6 bases). This CDR3 has 14 amino acids. V was trimmed by 6 bases and J by 9 bases, leaving 20 bases between them. Germline assignment: CDR1 SGHRS and CDR2 YFSETQ. Written as DNA, the CDR3 is TGCGCCAGCACGTCCGGGGGAACTCAGACAACGCAGTATTTT. It codes for CASTSGGTQTTQYF.

The CDR3 reads CATSRDSGQGYEQYF. The CDR3, as DNA: TGTGCCACCAGCAGAGATTCGGGACAGGGCTACGAGCAGTACTTC. The V gene is TRBV15, the J gene TRBJ2-7, with 9 bases identical to TRBD1. The germline V gene has CDR1 LNHNV and CDR2 YYDKDF (reference sequence). This CDR3 region has 15 residues. V shed 0 bases, J shed 3 bases, and the junction held 3 bases outside the gene matches.

The CDR3 nucleotides read TGTGCCACCCTGGGACTAGCGGGGACTGCCTCCTACAATGAGCAGTTCTTC. This gives the protein CATLGLAGTASYNEQFF. V gene TRBV6-2 or TRBV6-3 combines with J gene TRBJ2-1; 13 bases line up with TRBD2. The CDR3 extends over 17 amino acids. Looked up from germline, CDR1 is MNHEY and CDR2 is SVGEGT. Trimming at V came to 10 bases and at J to 0 bases, leaving 9 bases not matched to a gene.

This chain connects TRBV19 to TRBJ1-6; 7 bases align to TRBD1. The germline V gene encodes CDR1 LNHDA and CDR2 SQIVND (reference sequence). J was trimmed by 6 bases and V by 6 bases; bases with no gene match: 5. The CDR3 runs 14 residues. CDR3 residues: CASRLQGSNSPLHF. The CDR3 DNA reads TGTGCCAGTAGGTTACAGGGGAGTAATTCACCCCTCCACTTT.

This clonotype was counted between two and nine times. This rearrangement joins TRBV7-9 to TRBJ1-1, with D uncertain. This CDR3 is built from 14 residues. Trimming shortened V by 6 bases and J by 5 bases, and 16 bases separated the two germline ends. CDR1 is SEHNR, CDR2 FQNEAQ, per germline (reference sequence). CDR3 sequence (DNA): TGTGCCAGCAGTTCTGGACTGCGACGGACTGAAGCTTTCTTT. Amino acid sequence: CASSSGLRRTEAFF.

The chain employs TRBV28 and TRBJ2-7; possible D gene TRBD1, 6 bases. V was pared by 11 bases and J by 0 bases, with 14 bases between. CDR1 MDHEN and CDR2 SYDVKM come from the germline V gene. The CDR3 has 13 residues. The CDR3 reads CAVQGRVSYEQYF. CDR3 nucleotides: TGTGCCGTACAGGGCCGGGTCTCCTACGAGCAGTACTTC. Drawing the rest from reference TRBV28 and TRBJ2-7, the complete variable domain is DVKVTQSSRYLVKRTGEKVFLECVQDMDHENMFWYRQDPGLGLRLIYFSYDVKMKEKGDIPEGYSVSREKKERFSLILESASTNQTSMYLCAVQGRVSYEQYFGPGTRLTVT.

This clonotype was detected only a few times. The genes are TRBV6-5 and TRBJ2-7; 8 nucleotides match TRBD1. Germline V gives CDR1 MNHEY, CDR2 SVGAGI. The CDR3 runs 17 residues. V dropped 6 bases and J dropped 1; count of bases not matched to a gene: 14. DNA for the CDR3: TGTGCCAGCAGATACGGTGCTGGACAGGGCACGTCCTACGAGCAGTACTTC. Encoded protein: CASRYGAGQGTSYEQYF.

This clonotype has a handful of counts. The V call is TRBV4-1, the J call TRBJ1-5; no reliable D call. V dropped 4 bases and J dropped 0 bases, with 10 bases sitting between them. The CDR3 covers 15 residues. Germline lookup yields CDR1 MGHRA and CDR2 YSYEKL. The CDR3 sequence: CASSRGGYSNQPQHF. CDR3 nucleotide sequence: TGCGCCAGCAGCCGCGGTGGTTATAGCAATCAGCCCCAGCATTTT.

Only one count was recorded for this clonotype. J is TRBJ2-5 and V is TRBV7-2, with a tentative D call TRBD2 (7 bases). CDR1 and CDR2 (germline): SGHTA, FQGNSA. Between the trimmed V and J ends, which lost 6 bases and 1 base, there was a span of 21 bases. The length of the CDR3 is 17 residues. This CDR3 is CASSSYGGGGGQETQYF. Written as DNA, the CDR3 is TGTGCCAGCAGTTCATACGGGGGCGGGGGTGGCCAAGAGACCCAGTACTTC.

This clonotype came up a few times. The V gene is TRBV18, the J gene TRBJ1-1, with D perhaps TRBD1 (6 bases). V shed 6 bases and J shed 1 base, with 15 bases lying between them. Germline V gene data show CDR1 as KGHSH and CDR2 as LQKENI. The CDR3 loop spans 15 amino acids. As DNA, the CDR3 is TGTGCCAGCTCCCCTAATGGGGGCGCGAACACTGAAGCTTTCTTT. Protein product: CASSPNGGANTEAFF.

This clonotype was found a few times. The V gene is TRBV12-3 or TRBV12-4, the J gene TRBJ2-2, with a tentative D call TRBD2 (6 bases). V dropped 3 bases and J dropped 3 bases, with 8 bases sitting between them. CDR3 size: 14 residues. Here the CDR3 DNA reads TGTGCCAGCAGTTTTTGGGGGGACACCGGGGAGCTGTTTTTT. As protein: CASSFWGDTGELFF.

The rearrangement links TRBV20-1 to TRBJ2-5, with 10 bases identical to TRBD2. V lost 2 bases to trimming and J lost 5 bases; unmatched junction nucleotides: 5. CDR1 is DFQATT, CDR2 SNEGSKA, per germline (reference sequence). This CDR3 spans 14 amino acids. The CDR3 loop reads CSARTAGGPETQYF. The CDR3 DNA follows: TGCAGTGCTAGAACAGCGGGGGGGCCGGAGACCCAGTACTTC.

The chain has TRBV12-3 or TRBV12-4 and TRBJ2-1, with D possibly being TRBD2 (6 bases). The CDR3 is 14 amino acids. Trimming removed 7 bases from V and 7 bases from J, with 17 bases in between. The CDR3 loop is CASNPGLKINEQFF. CDR3 nucleotide sequence: TGTGCCAGCAACCCGGGACTGAAAATAAATGAGCAGTTCTTC.

This clonotype was seen more than once but under ten times. This sequence joins TRBV5-6 and TRBJ2-7; 11 bases align to TRBD2. V lost 4 bases, J lost 3 bases, and 3 bases stayed unmatched. Germline assignment: CDR1 SGHDT and CDR2 YYEEEE. This CDR3 is 14 amino acids long. The CDR3 DNA reads TGTGCCAGCAGCACCGGACTAGCGGGCTACGAGCAGTACTTC. This translates into CASSTGLAGYEQYF. Full variable domain (outside the CDR3, taken from reference TRBV5-6 and TRBJ2-7): DAGVTQSPTHLIKTRGQQVTLRCSPKSGHDTVSWYQQALGQGPQFIFQYYEEEERQRGNFPDRFSGHQFPNYSSELNVNALLLGDSALYLCASSTGLAGYEQYFGPGTRLTVT.

The rearrangement joins TRBV12-3 or TRBV12-4 to TRBJ2-2; the D gene is possibly TRBD1 (6 bases). This CDR3 has 13 residues. V was pared by 5 bases and J by 6 bases, with 10 bases between. Here the CDR3 DNA reads TGTGCCAGCAGTGTACAGGGACCCGGGGAGCTGTTTTTT. It codes for CASSVQGPGELFF.

This clonotype has at least ten counts. The rearrangement uses TRBV7-8 and TRBJ2-1, with 8 bases matching TRBD2. The CDR3 totals 16 residues. Per the germline V gene, CDR1 is SGHVS and CDR2 is FQNEAQ. J gave up 4 bases and V 1 base, and 6 bases lay outside the gene matches. CDR3 residues: CASSLDGGGPYNEQFF. The CDR3 DNA reads as TGTGCCAGCAGCTTAGACGGGGGGGGGCCGTACAATGAGCAGTTCTTC.

In its sample, this clonotype was seen a few times. V is TRBV9 and J is TRBJ2-1, with 8 bases aligning to TRBD2. The V gene end was trimmed by 4 bases and the J gene end by 2 bases; junction bases not matched to a gene: 5. The CDR3 spans 15 residues. Germline V gives CDR1 SGDLS, CDR2 YYNGEE. CDR3 loop: CASSILAAAYNEQFF. The CDR3 DNA follows: TGTGCCAGCAGCATACTAGCGGCGGCCTACAATGAGCAGTTCTTC.

The V gene is TRBV14, the J gene TRBJ1-1; D gene unclear. CDR1 and CDR2 (germline): SGHDN, FVKESK. There are 14 residues in the CDR3. V was shortened by 4 bases and J by 0 bases, with 9 bases between the two germline ends. For the CDR3, the DNA is TGTGCCAGCAGCCCCTACCTAGTGAACACTGAAGCTTTCTTT. This encodes CASSPYLVNTEAFF.

The chain recombines TRBV7-8 with TRBJ2-7; the D gene is possibly TRBD2 (6 bases). The CDR3 runs 17 residues. Trimming cost V 2 bases and J 4 bases, with 21 bases left between them. The germline V gene encodes CDR1 SGHVS and CDR2 FQNEAQ. CDR3: CASSLPTRLEGIYEQYF. For the CDR3, the DNA is TGTGCCAGCAGCTTACCTACGAGACTAGAGGGGATTTACGAGCAGTACTTC. The full variable domain, in which reference TRBV7-8 and TRBJ2-7 provide the parts outside the CDR3, is GAGVSQSPRYKVAKRGQDVALRCDPISGHVSLFWYQQALGQGPEFLTYFQNEAQLDKSGLPSDRFFAERPEGSVSTLKIQRTQQEDSAVYLCASSLPTRLEGIYEQYFGPGTRLTVT.

In this sample, this clonotype turned up a few times. The J gene is TRBJ1-1, the V gene TRBV7-8; D is unresolved. Germline CDR1 is SGHVS and CDR2 is FQNEAQ. This CDR3 is built from 15 residues. V shed 1 base and J shed 0 bases, with 9 bases lying between them. CDR3 nucleotide sequence: TGTGCCAGCAGCTTAGAGGGAGATCTGAACACTGAAGCTTTCTTT. The encoded protein is CASSLEGDLNTEAFF.

This chain links TRBV10-3 with TRBJ1-1; 7 bases line up with TRBD1. The germline V gene has CDR1 ENHRY and CDR2 SYGVKD. With 6 bases clipped from V and 3 bases from J, the junction kept 4 bases outside the gene matches. The CDR3 totals 13 residues. In DNA, the CDR3 is TGTGCCATCAGATCCACAGGGGACACTGAAGCTTTCTTT. It is translated as CAIRSTGDTEAFF.

V is TRBV4-1 and J is TRBJ2-7, with D perhaps given as TRBD1 or TRBD2 (5 bases each). Per the germline V gene, CDR1 is MGHRA and CDR2 is YSYEKL. The CDR3 is 15 residues long. V was shortened by 2 bases and J by 2 bases, with 13 bases between the two germline ends. The chain's CDR3 is CASSQSRDPTYEQYF. CDR3 DNA: TGCGCCAGCAGCCAATCCCGGGACCCAACCTACGAGCAGTACTTC.

The chain uses TRBV6-2 or TRBV6-3 and TRBJ2-5; 7 positions match TRBD1. The CDR3 extends over 21 amino acids. Trimming removed 0 bases from V and 0 bases from J; junction bases left unmatched: 19. The germline CDR1 and CDR2 sequences are MNHEY and SVGEGT. As DNA, the CDR3 is TGTGCCAGCAGTTACTCGCCAGACAGGGCGCATCTTTATGGCTACCAAGAGACCCAGTACTTC. Amino acid sequence: CASSYSPDRAHLYGYQETQYF.

The gene calls are TRBV4-3 and TRBJ2-2; 9 bases match TRBD1. Germline assignment: CDR1 LGHNA and CDR2 YSLEER. Trimming removed 4 bases from V and 7 bases from J; junction bases left unmatched: 7. This CDR3 is built from 15 residues. The CDR3 DNA reads as TGCGCCAGCAGCCCCGACAGGGGGTTGAGCGGGGAGCTGTTTTTT. Translating gives CASSPDRGLSGELFF.

V usage is TRBV4-1 and J usage is TRBJ2-1, with 10 bases lining up with TRBD2. Germline CDR1 is MGHRA and CDR2 is YSYEKL. The CDR3 covers 17 residues. Trimming removed 4 bases from V and 6 bases from J; junction bases left unmatched: 12. The DNA for the CDR3 is TGCGCCAGCAGCCTCTATTCCCCTAGCGGGGGTCTCAATGAGCAGTTCTTC. Its protein is CASSLYSPSGGLNEQFF.

This clonotype was seen a few times. DNA of the CDR3: TGTGCCAGCAGTGAAGTGCTAAATTCACCCCTCCACTTT. This encodes CASSEVLNSPLHF. The chain couples TRBV6-1 to TRBJ1-6; D uncertain. V gave up 1 base and J gave up 7 bases, with 5 bases separating them. From germline, CDR1 is MNHNS and CDR2 SASEGT. The CDR3 has 13 amino acids.

This clonotype was found a few times. The V and J genes are TRBV20-1 and TRBJ2-4, with TRBD1 matching 7 bases. This CDR3 is 16 amino acids long. Germline CDR1 is DFQATT and CDR2 is SNEGSKA (reference sequence). With 4 bases clipped from V and 0 bases from J, the junction kept 9 bases outside the gene matches. The CDR3 spells CSAIDPGTVAKNIQYF. The CDR3 DNA is TGCAGTGCTATCGATCCCGGGACAGTAGCCAAAAACATTCAGTACTTC.

This clonotype was found many times. DNA for the CDR3: TGTGCCACCGGGACAGGGGGTTACTCTGGAAACACCATATATTTT. It yields the protein CATGTGGYSGNTIYF. This chain links TRBV10-3 with TRBJ1-3, with 11 bases fitting TRBD1. Germline values: CDR1 ENHRY, CDR2 SYGVKD. The CDR3 is 15 residues long. Trimming at V came to 10 bases and at J to 0 bases, leaving 5 bases not matched to a gene.

The chain couples TRBV4-2 to TRBJ2-5; 8 bases fit TRBD1. Germline V gene data show CDR1 as LGHNA and CDR2 as YNFKEQ. The CDR3 is 15 amino acids. V shed 3 bases, J shed 5 bases, and the junction held 8 bases outside the gene matches. CDR3 bases: TGTGCCAGCAGCCAGGGGGCAGGGGGCAGGGAGACCCAGTACTTC. Amino acids: CASSQGAGGRETQYF.

The J gene is TRBJ2-1, the V gene TRBV29-1, with D maybe TRBD1 (7 bases). The V end lost 3 bases, the J end lost 8 bases, and 17 bases lay between the germline ends. The CDR3 covers 14 residues. Germline CDR1 reads SQVTM; CDR2 reads ANQGSEA. In DNA form, the CDR3 reads TGCAGCGTTGAGACAGGGAGGAAATTTTATGAGCAGTTCTTC. Protein: CSVETGRKFYEQFF.